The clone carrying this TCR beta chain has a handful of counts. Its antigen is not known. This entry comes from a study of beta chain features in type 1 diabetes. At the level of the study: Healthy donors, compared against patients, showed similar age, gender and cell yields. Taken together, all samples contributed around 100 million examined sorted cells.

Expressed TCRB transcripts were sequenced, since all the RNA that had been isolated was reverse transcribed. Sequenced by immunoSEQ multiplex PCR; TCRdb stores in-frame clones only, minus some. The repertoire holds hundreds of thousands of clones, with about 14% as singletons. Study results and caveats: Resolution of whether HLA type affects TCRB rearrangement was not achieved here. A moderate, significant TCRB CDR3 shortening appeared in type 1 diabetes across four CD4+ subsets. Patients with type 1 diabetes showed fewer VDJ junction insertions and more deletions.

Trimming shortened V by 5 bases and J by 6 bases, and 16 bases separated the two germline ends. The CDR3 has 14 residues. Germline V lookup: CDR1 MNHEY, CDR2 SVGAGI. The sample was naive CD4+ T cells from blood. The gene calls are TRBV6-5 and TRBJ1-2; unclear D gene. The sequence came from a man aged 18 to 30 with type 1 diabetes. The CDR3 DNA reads TGTGCCAGCAGTGAAAAGGCAATGGGGAATGGCTACACCTTC. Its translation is CASSEKAMGNGYTF.